Given below is one T cell receptor beta chain in context. These data are taken from a study of blood T cell repertoires in COVID-19. The V gene end was trimmed by 5 bases and the J gene end by 5 bases; junction bases not matched to a gene: 8. The CDR3 has 15 amino acids. Germline assignment: CDR1 LNHDA and CDR2 SQIVND (reference sequence). Original methodology: Reference gene primer amplification gave estimated nucleated cell counts. Data came from immunoSEQ multiplex PCR; TCRdb stores just in-frame clones and leaves some out. Clone size and the V and J calls come from that table; the DNA yielded D and trimming. Here the sample spans approximately 250,000 clones, 70% to 90% being singletons.

Sequenced input: peripheral blood. The sequence was collected from a man aged 18 to 35 with active or convalescent COVID-19. This chain connects TRBV19 to TRBJ1-5, with 8 bases lining up with TRBD1. In DNA, the CDR3 is TGTGCCAGTAGTTACTCCGGGACAGGAGATCAGCCCCAGCATTTT. Protein sequence: CASSYSGTGDQPQHF.